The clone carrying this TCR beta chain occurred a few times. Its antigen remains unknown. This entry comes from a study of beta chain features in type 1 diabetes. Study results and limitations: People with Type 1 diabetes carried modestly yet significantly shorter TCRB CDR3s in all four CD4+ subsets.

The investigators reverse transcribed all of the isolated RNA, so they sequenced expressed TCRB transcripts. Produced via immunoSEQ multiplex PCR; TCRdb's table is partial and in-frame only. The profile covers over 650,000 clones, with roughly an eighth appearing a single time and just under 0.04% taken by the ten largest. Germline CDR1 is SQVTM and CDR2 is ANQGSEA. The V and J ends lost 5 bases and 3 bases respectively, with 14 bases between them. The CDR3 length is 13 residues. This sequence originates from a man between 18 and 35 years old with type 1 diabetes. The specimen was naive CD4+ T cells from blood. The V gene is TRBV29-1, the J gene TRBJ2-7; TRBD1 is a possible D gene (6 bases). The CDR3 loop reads CSVRTAGVYEQYF. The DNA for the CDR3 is TGCAGCGTTCGGACAGCTGGAGTCTACGAGCAGTACTTC.